These 23 T cell receptor beta chains were sequenced from one sample in a study of siplizumab effects on memory and regulatory T cells. This table comes from immunoSEQ multiplex PCR, and its TCRdb copy is limited to in-frame clones, with some not included. The sample lists 56,000 or so clones, less than 98% occurring once. Sequencing was done on a sample of naive CD8+ T cells sorted from blood. These receptor sequences come from a human donor in good health.

The V and J genes are TRBV28 and TRBJ1-2; D possibly corresponds to TRBD1 (5 bases). This CDR3 comprises 15 residues. V shed 4 bases and J shed 2 bases, with 14 bases lying between them. In germline, CDR1 is MDHEN, CDR2 SYDVKM. The CDR3 nucleotides are TGTGCCAGCAGTTCCCCGGGACGGACCAACTATGGCTACACCTTC. Translation gives CASSSPGRTNYGYTF.

The rearrangement joins TRBV28 to TRBJ2-7, with D unresolved. The germline gives CDR1 MDHEN, CDR2 SYDVKM. Trimming cost V 3 bases and J 4 bases, with 4 bases left between them. This CDR3 comprises 11 residues. Written as DNA, the CDR3 is TGTGCCAGCAGTTTCAGTTACGAGCAGTACTTC. It codes for CASSFSYEQYF.

The chain uses TRBV28 and TRBJ2-1; D unclear. This CDR3 is 13 amino acids long. Per germline, CDR1 MDHEN and CDR2 SYDVKM. V lost 0 bases and J lost 6, with 6 bases in between. Here the CDR3 DNA reads TGTGCCAGCAGTTTATGGGGATTCAATGAGCAGTTCTTC. This encodes CASSLWGFNEQFF.

V usage is TRBV13 and J usage is TRBJ2-5, with TRBD1 matching 7 bases. Germline V gene sequence: CDR1 PRHDT, CDR2 FYEKMQ (reference sequence). The V segment lost 2 bases and the J segment 4 bases; nucleotides outside the gene matches: 16. The CDR3 has 18 residues. CDR3 protein: CASSLLPSATGLIETQYF. Here the CDR3 DNA reads TGTGCCAGCAGCTTATTACCCTCCGCGACAGGGCTTATAGAGACCCAGTACTTC.

This clone was picked up one time. A junction end diverges from the germline sequence, so it may reflect a read error. The chain combines TRBV7-7 with TRBJ2-5, with D hard to call. The V gene's germline CDR1 is SSHAT and CDR2 FNYEAQ (reference sequence). This CDR3 contains 14 residues. The CDR3 DNA is TGTGCTAGCAGCTTCTCCAGCGAACAGGAGACCCAGTACTTC. Translation gives CASSFSSEQETQYF.

This chain uses TRBV5-1 with TRBJ2-4, with a possible D match to TRBD1 (5 bases). Germline V gene sequence: CDR1 SGHRS, CDR2 YFSETQ. This CDR3 region has 14 residues. Trimming shortened V by 2 bases and J by 8 bases, and 14 bases separated the two germline ends. CDR3 amino acids: CASSFKTDQDIQYF. In DNA, the CDR3 is TGCGCCAGCAGCTTCAAGACAGATCAAGACATTCAGTACTTC.

The chain combines TRBV18 with TRBJ2-1; D is unresolved. The germline CDR1 and CDR2 sequences are KGHSH and LQKENI. This CDR3 is 15 amino acids long. Trimming cost V 2 bases and J 0 bases, with 8 bases left between them. The CDR3 DNA is TGTGCCAGCTCACCAACAACAAGCTCCTACAATGAGCAGTTCTTC. As protein: CASSPTTSSYNEQFF.

The chain recombines TRBV6-1 with TRBJ2-1, with 8 bases lining up with TRBD2. V shed 5 bases and J 3 bases; nucleotides not matched to a gene: 6. Germline V gene data show CDR1 as MNHNS and CDR2 as SASEGT. This CDR3 spans 15 amino acids. CDR3 loop: CASSIGTSNYNEQFF. The DNA for the CDR3 is TGTGCCAGCAGTATCGGGACTAGTAACTACAATGAGCAGTTCTTC.

The chain combines TRBV30 with TRBJ1-1; D is unclear. CDR3 length: 13 residues. V lost 0 bases, J lost 2 bases, and 7 bases lay in between. Germline assignment: CDR1 GTSNPN and CDR2 SVGIG (reference sequence). The CDR3 spells CAWSVTDNTEAFF. The CDR3 DNA follows: TGTGCCTGGAGTGTTACAGATAACACTGAAGCTTTCTTT.

The J gene is TRBJ2-7, the V gene TRBV15; 10 bases align to TRBD1. Germline CDR1 reads LNHNV; CDR2 reads YYDKDF (reference sequence). J gave up 6 bases and V 5 bases, and 10 bases lay outside the gene matches. CDR3 length: 15 residues. CDR3 bases: TGTGCCACCAGCGGCCGGACAGGGGGGGTGTTCGAGCAGTACTTC. It is translated as CATSGRTGGVFEQYF.

The chain has TRBV7-9 and TRBJ1-5; tentative D call: TRBD1 (6 bases). The CDR3 consists of 15 residues. V was clipped by 5 bases and J by 4 bases, with 15 bases between them. Germline V CDR1 and CDR2: SEHNR, FQNEAQ (reference sequence). Written as DNA, the CDR3 is TGTGCCAGCAGCACAGGGTTGGCTTGGAATCAGCCCCAGCATTTT. Amino acids: CASSTGLAWNQPQHF.

This chain joins TRBV9 and TRBJ1-2; D is undetermined. Per germline, CDR1 SGDLS and CDR2 YYNGEE. The CDR3 is made up of 13 amino acids. Trimming pared 0 bases from V and 7 bases from J, leaving 10 bases between. The chain's CDR3 is CASSVDGEVGYTF. In nucleotides, the CDR3 is TGTGCCAGCAGCGTAGATGGGGAAGTTGGCTACACCTTC. The full variable domain, its missing parts supplied by reference TRBV9 and TRBJ1-2, is DSGVTQTPKHLITATGQRVTLRCSPRSGDLSVYWYQQSLDQGLQFLIQYYNGEERAKGNILERFSAQQFPDLHSELNLSSLELGDSALYFCASSVDGEVGYTFGSGTRLTVV.

The CDR3 bases are TGCAGCGTTGTCTCGGATGGCTACACCTTC. This codes for CSVVSDGYTF. This chain uses TRBV29-1 with TRBJ1-2; D uncertain. Germline values: CDR1 SQVTM, CDR2 ANQGSEA. CDR3 size: 10 residues. Between the trimmed V and J ends, which lost 4 bases and 6 bases, there was a span of 6 bases.

The chain uses TRBV28 and TRBJ2-4, with D hard to call. This CDR3 region has 14 residues. Trimming shortened V by 4 bases and J by 1 base, and 8 bases separated the two germline ends. Germline V lookup: CDR1 MDHEN, CDR2 SYDVKM. For the CDR3, the DNA is TGTGCCAGCAGTTGGATGGGGGCCAAAAACATTCAGTACTTC. As protein: CASSWMGAKNIQYF.

The chain recombines TRBV6-5 with TRBJ1-3, with D uncertain. The CDR3 totals 11 residues. Per germline, CDR1 MNHEY and CDR2 SVGAGI. The V end was cut by 5 bases, the J end by 9 bases, with 8 bases between. CDR3 in amino acids: CASSTSVTIYF. DNA of the CDR3: TGTGCCAGCAGTACCTCCGTCACCATATATTTT.

The chain combines TRBV2 with TRBJ2-7; 10 nucleotides match TRBD2. This CDR3 spans 13 amino acids. The trim removed 5 bases at V and 6 bases at J, leaving 4 bases unmatched. CDR1 is SNHLY, CDR2 FYNNEI, per germline. The DNA for the CDR3 is TGTGCCAGCAGTATGACTAGCGGGCGCGAGCAGTACTTC. Residues: CASSMTSGREQYF.

The genes are TRBV5-6 and TRBJ2-5; 7 nucleotides match TRBD2. In germline, CDR1 is SGHDT, CDR2 YYEEEE. This CDR3 comprises 13 residues. Trimming cost V 4 bases and J 2 bases; bases outside gene matches: 2. This CDR3 is CASSGRDQETQYF. The CDR3 nucleotides are TGTGCCAGCAGCGGGAGGGATCAAGAGACCCAGTACTTC.

The chain links TRBV9 to TRBJ2-1; D is perhaps TRBD1 or TRBD2 (5 bases each). Germline assignment: CDR1 SGDLS and CDR2 YYNGEE. The CDR3 totals 14 residues. The germline V and J ends were trimmed by 3 bases and 9 bases, with 16 bases remaining between them. This CDR3 reads CASSAGTPGVEQFF. Here the CDR3 DNA reads TGTGCCAGCAGCGCCGGGACCCCCGGGGTTGAGCAGTTCTTC.

This chain uses TRBV7-9 with TRBJ2-1, with 14 bases lining up with TRBD2. The trim removed 5 bases at V and 5 bases at J, leaving 5 bases unmatched. This CDR3 comprises 16 residues. Germline lookup yields CDR1 SEHNR and CDR2 FQNEAQ (reference sequence). The CDR3 is CASSTMTSGRDNEQFF. CDR3 coding DNA: TGTGCCAGCAGCACTATGACTAGCGGGAGGGACAATGAGCAGTTCTTC.

The V call is TRBV11-2, the J call TRBJ2-5, with 10 bases matching TRBD1. Judging by the DNA end, TRBJ2-7 fits better; the J call may be wrong. The CDR3 is 14 amino acids. Germline lookup yields CDR1 SGHAT and CDR2 FQNNGV. In DNA form, the CDR3 reads TGTGCCAGCAGCTTGCTGGGACAGGGGAGCGAGCAGTACTTC. The encoded protein is CASSLLGQGSEQYF.

The chain employs TRBV11-2 and TRBJ2-2; a possible D gene is TRBD2 (6 bases). The length of the CDR3 is 15 residues. The germline V and J ends were trimmed by 5 bases and 2 bases, with 12 bases remaining between them. Germline V gene lookup returns CDR1 SGHAT and CDR2 FQNNGV. The DNA of the CDR3 is TGTGCCAGCAGCAGGGACTCTTTCAACACCGGGGAGCTGTTTTTT. Translated, it gives CASSRDSFNTGELFF.

The V and J genes are TRBV6-5 and TRBJ2-7, with 7 bases identical to TRBD2. This CDR3 contains 16 residues. V shed 0 bases and J 4 bases; nucleotides not matched to a gene: 9. Per germline, CDR1 MNHEY and CDR2 SVGAGI. In DNA form, the CDR3 reads TGTGCCAGCAGTTACTCGGTACTAGCGAATTCTTACGAGCAGTACTTC. As protein: CASSYSVLANSYEQYF.

The chain combines TRBV28 with TRBJ2-7; 9 nucleotides match TRBD1. This CDR3 is 16 amino acids long. J gave up 2 bases and V 6 bases, and 11 bases lay outside the gene matches. Per germline, CDR1 MDHEN and CDR2 SYDVKM. CDR3 sequence reads: CASSFGEWTGAYEQYF. The CDR3, as DNA: TGTGCCAGCAGCTTCGGTGAATGGACAGGGGCCTACGAGCAGTACTTC.